The 26 T cell receptor beta chains in this list originate from one sample, sequenced in a study of blood T cell repertoires in COVID-19. The table came from immunoSEQ multiplex PCR; TCRdb's copy has only in-frame clones and leaves some out. The table has 130,000 to 150,000 clones, roughly 87% seen once. Material: peripheral blood. All receptors come from a human donor in a cohort sampled during active COVID-19.

The genes are TRBV19 and TRBJ1-2; 9 bases map to TRBD1. There are 15 residues in the CDR3. V lost 3 bases and J lost 5; bases outside the gene matches: 7. Per germline, CDR1 LNHDA and CDR2 SQIVND (reference sequence). CDR3 loop: CASSIIATGGYGYTF. The CDR3 DNA follows: TGTGCCAGTAGTATTATTGCGACAGGGGGTTATGGCTACACCTTC.

The rearrangement joins TRBV11-2 to TRBJ2-3, with D unresolved. V was trimmed by 2 bases and J by 1 base, leaving 16 bases between them. There are 17 residues in the CDR3. The germline V gene encodes CDR1 SGHAT and CDR2 FQNNGV. The CDR3 here is CASSLSSHNLGTDTQYF. CDR3 bases: TGTGCCAGCAGCTTATCGTCTCATAATCTAGGCACAGATACGCAGTATTTT.

The rearrangement links TRBV7-6 to TRBJ2-3; weak D call: TRBD2 (6 bases). The CDR3 runs to 16 residues. The germline V gene has CDR1 SGHVS and CDR2 FNYEAQ. V lost 7 bases and J 2 bases, leaving 19 bases between the germline ends. The CDR3 nucleotides read TGTGCCAGCACCCAAGGATCGGGGGAGATCACAGATACGCAGTATTTT. This codes for CASTQGSGEITDTQYF.

V gene TRBV11-1 combines with J gene TRBJ1-6, with 7 nucleotides matching TRBD1. CDR3 length: 15 residues. Germline CDR1 SGHAT, CDR2 FQDESV (reference sequence). Losses at the gene ends were 5 bases for V and 6 bases for J; bases not matched to a gene: 7. CDR3 nucleotide sequence: TGTGCCAGCAGCCTGAGACAGGGTAGTAATTCACCCCTCCACTTT. Its translation: CASSLRQGSNSPLHF.

Of note for this clone: The sample carries other DNA sequences with the same CDR3. V is TRBV5-1 and J is TRBJ2-5; 8 bases line up with TRBD2. This CDR3 is built from 13 residues. Germline values: CDR1 SGHRS, CDR2 YFSETQ. V was pared by 0 bases and J by 5 bases, with 0 bases of the junction left unmatched. The CDR3 protein is CASSLGLAETQYF. Here the CDR3 DNA reads TGCGCCAGCAGCTTGGGACTAGCGGAGACCCAGTACTTC.

This chain uses TRBV13 with TRBJ2-5; 9 nucleotides match TRBD2. Trimming took 5 bases from V and 5 from J; bases not matched to a gene: 3. The CDR3 spans 13 residues. Germline CDR1 PRHDT, CDR2 FYEKMQ (reference sequence). DNA of the CDR3: TGTGCCAGCAGCCGCGGGGGGGCCGAGACCCAGTACTTC. It is translated as CASSRGGAETQYF.

This chain joins TRBV7-8 and TRBJ2-1, with 10 bases that match TRBD2. V shed 5 bases, J shed 2 bases, and the junction held 3 bases outside the gene matches. CDR3 length equals 15 residues. Germline V CDR1 and CDR2: SGHVS, FQNEAQ. Written as DNA, the CDR3 is TGTGCCAGCAGCGCGCTAGCGGGGGCCTACAATGAGCAGTTCTTC. Its protein product is CASSALAGAYNEQFF.

The gene calls are TRBV30 and TRBJ2-2, with 13 bases identical to TRBD2. Per the germline V gene, CDR1 is GTSNPN and CDR2 is SVGIG (reference sequence). V was clipped by 3 bases and J by 8 bases; unmatched bases: 3. The CDR3 sequence is 14 residues long. CDR3: CAWSGTSGVGELFF. For the CDR3, the DNA is TGTGCCTGGAGCGGGACTAGCGGGGTAGGGGAGCTGTTTTTT. Supplemented by reference TRBV30 and TRBJ2-2, the full variable domain reads SQTIHQWPATLVQPVGSPLSLECTVEGTSNPNLYWYRQAAGRGLQLLFYSVGIGQISSEVPQNLSASRPQDRQFILSSKKLLLSDSGFYLCAWSGTSGVGELFFGEGSRLTVL.

The chain's CDR3 is CASSLDKWRGYTF. In DNA, the CDR3 is TGTGCCAGCAGCTTGGACAAGTGGCGGGGCTACACCTTC. V is TRBV5-4 and J is TRBJ1-2; no clear D. The CDR3 runs to 13 residues. From germline, CDR1 is SGHNT and CDR2 YYREEE (reference sequence). The ends were cut back, 0 bases at V and 8 bases at J, with 11 bases in the middle.

The chain couples TRBV3-1 (or the pseudogene TRBV3-2) to TRBJ1-4; 7 bases match TRBD1. V lost 4 bases, J lost 5 bases, and 7 bases stayed unmatched. The CDR3 extends over 15 amino acids. CDR1 LGHDT and CDR2 YNNKEL come from the germline V gene (reference sequence). The CDR3 region is CASSPTGQRNEKLFF. In nucleotides, the CDR3 is TGTGCCAGCAGCCCTACGGGACAGAGGAATGAAAAACTGTTTTTT.

The gene calls are TRBV5-1 and TRBJ2-5; TRBD2 matches 9 bases. The CDR3 is 15 amino acids. Losses at the gene ends were 4 bases for V and 5 bases for J; bases not matched to a gene: 9. Germline-derived CDR1 and CDR2 are SGHRS and YFSETQ. The CDR3 is CASSTLAGAGETQYF. The CDR3 DNA follows: TGCGCCAGCAGCACCTTAGCGGGGGCGGGGGAGACCCAGTACTTC. The full variable domain, completed using reference TRBV5-1 and TRBJ2-5, is KAGVTQTPRYLIKTRGQQVTLSCSPISGHRSVSWYQQTPGQGLQFLFEYFSETQRNKGNFPGRFSGRQFSNSRSEMNVSTLELGDSALYLCASSTLAGAGETQYFGPGTRLLVL.

The V gene is TRBV5-1, the J gene TRBJ2-1; TRBD1 might be the D (6 bases). The CDR3 has 13 residues. From germline, CDR1 is SGHRS and CDR2 YFSETQ. The germline V and J ends were trimmed by 5 bases and 2 bases, with 8 bases remaining between them. This CDR3 is CASSRDTYNEQFF. The CDR3 nucleotides read TGCGCCAGCAGTAGGGACACCTACAATGAGCAGTTCTTC.

This chain joins TRBV27 and TRBJ1-5; 9 positions match TRBD1. Per germline, CDR1 MNHEY and CDR2 SMNVEV (reference sequence). V was clipped by 6 bases and J by 4 bases; unmatched bases: 4. This CDR3 spans 14 amino acids. The CDR3 loop is CASRFGTGNQPQHF. CDR3 nucleotide sequence: TGTGCCAGCAGGTTCGGGACAGGGAATCAGCCCCAGCATTTT.

The chain links TRBV18 to TRBJ1-2; no reliable D call. There are 13 residues in the CDR3. CDR1 and CDR2 (germline): KGHSH, LQKENI. V was shortened by 3 bases and J by 3 bases, with 8 bases between the two germline ends. This CDR3 is CASSPTDYYGYTF. The CDR3 bases are TGTGCCAGCTCACCTACAGATTACTATGGCTACACCTTC.

The chain links TRBV5-6 to TRBJ1-1; D is unresolved. Deletions cut 2 bases from V and 0 bases from J, with 5 bases between. The CDR3 contains 13 residues. Germline CDR1 is SGHDT and CDR2 is YYEEEE. The CDR3 nucleotides are TGTGCCAGCAGCTTATATATGAACACTGAAGCTTTCTTT. As protein: CASSLYMNTEAFF. Looking up the rest from reference TRBV5-6 and TRBJ1-1 gives the full variable domain: DAGVTQSPTHLIKTRGQQVTLRCSPKSGHDTVSWYQQALGQGPQFIFQYYEEEERQRGNFPDRFSGHQFPNYSSELNVNALLLGDSALYLCASSLYMNTEAFFGQGTRLTVV.

The chain links TRBV20-1 to TRBJ1-6; D unresolved. The CDR3 consists of 12 residues. The V end lost 3 bases, the J end lost 8 bases, and 8 bases lay between the germline ends. CDR1 DFQATT and CDR2 SNEGSKA come from the germline V gene (reference sequence). CDR3 protein: CSASFLDSPLHF. Written as DNA, the CDR3 is TGCAGTGCTAGTTTTCTCGATTCACCCCTCCACTTT.

The chain uses TRBV18 and TRBJ2-7; TRBD1 aligns across 9 bases. Germline V gives CDR1 KGHSH, CDR2 LQKENI. J was trimmed by 5 bases and V by 5 bases; bases with no gene match: 4. The CDR3 length is 13 residues. CDR3 sequence (DNA): TGTGCCAGCTCAGCGGGACAGGGCAACGAGCAGTACTTC. Protein product: CASSAGQGNEQYF.

This rearrangement joins TRBV9 to TRBJ2-6; D uncertain. CDR3 length: 14 amino acids. Germline V gives CDR1 SGDLS, CDR2 YYNGEE. Trimming pared 2 bases from V and 5 bases from J, leaving 8 bases between. For the CDR3, the DNA is TGTGCCAGCAGCGTGACACTTAGGGCCAACGTCCTGACTTTC. It is translated as CASSVTLRANVLTF.

This rearrangement joins TRBV21-1 to TRBJ1-4. TRBV21-1 is a recognized pseudogene. This CDR3 is 20 amino acids long. CDR3 sequence: CASSKLGLGGASRTNEKLFF. The CDR3 DNA is TGTGCCAGCAGCAAATTAGGCTTGGGGGGGGCGTCCCGAACTAATGAAAAACTGTTTTTT.

This chain uses TRBV2 with TRBJ2-7; D call uncertain. V was clipped by 8 bases and J by 2 bases, with 7 bases between them. The CDR3 has 11 amino acids. CDR1 and CDR2 from the germline V gene are SNHLY and FYNNEI. This chain's CDR3 is CASSAAYEQYF. CDR3 DNA: TGTGCCAGCTCTGCGGCCTACGAGCAGTACTTC.

V is TRBV2 and J is TRBJ1-2, with 9 nucleotides matching TRBD1. The CDR3 extends over 15 amino acids. J was trimmed by 4 bases and V by 5 bases; bases with no gene match: 8. Germline V gene lookup returns CDR1 SNHLY and CDR2 FYNNEI. CDR3 sequence reads: CASSLTGTGIYGYTF. CDR3 sequence (DNA): TGTGCCAGCAGTCTAACCGGGACAGGGATCTATGGCTACACCTTC.

The chain is built from TRBV5-6 and TRBJ2-2; D is unclear. The V gene's germline CDR1 is SGHDT and CDR2 YYEEEE. V was cut by 4 bases and J by 6 bases, with 7 bases left in between. This CDR3 is built from 12 residues. The CDR3 DNA follows: TGTGCCAGCAGCCGGTCGGCCGGGGAGCTGTTTTTT. This encodes CASSRSAGELFF.

The chain uses TRBV4-1 and TRBJ1-1, with 8 bases that match TRBD1. CDR1 is MGHRA and CDR2 is YSYEKL in the germline V gene. Trimming took 1 base from V and 10 from J; bases not matched to a gene: 8. The length of the CDR3 is 14 residues. CDR3 loop: CASSQGATGERAFF. The CDR3 DNA reads as TGCGCCAGCAGCCAAGGAGCGACAGGGGAGAGAGCTTTCTTT.

V usage is TRBV2 and J usage is TRBJ2-7; perhaps TRBD1 as D (6 bases). The CDR3 is 14 amino acids. V lost 3 bases and J lost 3, with 12 bases in between. Germline CDR1 reads SNHLY; CDR2 reads FYNNEI. In DNA, the CDR3 is TGTGCCAGCAGTGACAGGGGAGAAATCTACGAGCAGTACTTC. Translating it yields CASSDRGEIYEQYF.

The gene calls are TRBV7-2 and TRBJ1-1, with 7 bases aligning to TRBD1. This CDR3 contains 16 residues. Germline-derived CDR1 and CDR2 are SGHTA and FQGNSA. The V gene end was trimmed by 5 bases and the J gene end by 0 bases; junction bases not matched to a gene: 9. CDR3 in amino acids: CASSAHRGWMNTEAFF. As DNA, the CDR3 is TGTGCCAGCAGCGCACACAGGGGTTGGATGAACACTGAAGCTTTCTTT. Supplemented by reference TRBV7-2 and TRBJ1-1, the full variable domain reads GAGVSQSPSNKVTEKGKDVELRCDPISGHTALYWYRQSLGQGLEFLIYFQGNSAPDKSGLPSDRFSAERTGGSVSTLTIQRTQQEDSAVYLCASSAHRGWMNTEAFFGQGTRLTVV.

The V call is TRBV5-1, the J call TRBJ2-5, with TRBD1 identical over 8 bases. The V segment lost 2 bases and the J segment 7 bases; nucleotides outside the gene matches: 7. In germline, CDR1 is SGHRS, CDR2 YFSETQ. CDR3 length: 14 residues. CDR3 DNA: TGCGCCAGCAGCTTTGATACAGGGGGATGGACCCAGTACTTC. Protein: CASSFDTGGWTQYF.